The entry below gives a single T cell receptor (beta chain) sequence along with its context. Its antigen is not identified. This record belongs to a study of cytomegalovirus exposure and HLA in healthy donors. CDR1 is MNHEY, CDR2 SMNVEV, per germline (reference sequence). Trimming at V came to 8 bases and at J to 6 bases, leaving 7 bases not matched to a gene. This CDR3 has 14 residues. PCR employed 60 Vbeta and 13 Jbeta primers. This table comes from immunoSEQ multiplex PCR, and its TCRdb copy is limited to in-frame clones, with some not included. The data contain over 65,000 clones, approximately 61% of them singletons. Study-level points and caveats: CMV antigen specificity was confirmed in vitro for a few CMV-associated chains.

V is TRBV27 and J is TRBJ2-4; 10 bases fit TRBD2. The sequencing sample was made of PBMCs. The clonotype was recovered from a woman in her fifties or sixties in good health and CMV-seropositive. CDR3 loop: CASHSGGLRNIQYF. CDR3 sequence (DNA): TGTGCCAGCCATAGCGGGGGGCTTAGAAACATTCAGTACTTC.